This TCR beta chain was sequenced during a study of blood T cell repertoires in COVID-19. Background on the study: Sites in the United States, Italy and Spain provided acute and convalescent COVID-19 samples. Nucleic acid was either cDNA or gDNA, and it came from T cells, B-cell-depleted T cells, or PBMCs.

This CDR3 has 13 residues. Germline CDR1 is MNHNS and CDR2 is SASEGT. The ends were cut back, 3 bases at V and 1 base at J, with 6 bases in the middle. In the authors' methods: Scientists estimated how many nucleated cells there were by amplifying reference gene primers. The repertoire was sequenced with immunoSEQ multiplex PCR; TCRdb's copy has only in-frame clones and lacks some. V, J and clone size are those of that table, while D and trimming were read from the DNA. Among approximately 140,000 clones, 84% were seen once, and the ten largest hold 1.4%. The receptor's source is a man aged 55-75 years with acute or convalescent COVID-19. Sequencing was carried out using peripheral blood. The chain has TRBV6-1 and TRBJ1-1; D unclear. CDR3 loop: CASSDLRNTEAFF. CDR3 sequence (DNA): TGTGCCAGCAGTGACCTAAGGAACACTGAAGCTTTCTTT.